The text below deals with one TCR beta chain. The antigen is not known. These data are taken from a study of CD8 T cells in ankylosing spondylitis. Study findings and constraints: As reported, disease-linked clones showed significant enrichment in matched ankylosing spondylitis synovial fluid. Ankylosing spondylitis blood appeared to be characterized by a TCR beta motif of several highly homologous variants.

TCRdb used MiXCR to reprocess the 5' RACE reads, holding one entry per CDR3 protein. The table includes roughly 240,000 distinct CDR3 sequences, 30% to 35% detected once. Trimming removed 1 base at V and 8 bases at J, with 15 bases between. Germline-derived CDR1 and CDR2 are SEHNR and FQNEAQ (reference sequence). This CDR3 contains 15 residues. The sample taken for sequencing was blood, either unsorted or a sorted T cell fraction (not recorded which). The rearrangement uses TRBV7-9 and TRBJ2-1; possibly TRBD2 for D (6 bases). This receptor was obtained from a male donor with ankylosing spondylitis or in good health (not recorded which). The CDR3 bases are TGTGCCAGCAGCTTAGACGGGCGGGAAAGGTATGAGCAGTTCTTC. Amino acid sequence: CASSLDGRERYEQFF.